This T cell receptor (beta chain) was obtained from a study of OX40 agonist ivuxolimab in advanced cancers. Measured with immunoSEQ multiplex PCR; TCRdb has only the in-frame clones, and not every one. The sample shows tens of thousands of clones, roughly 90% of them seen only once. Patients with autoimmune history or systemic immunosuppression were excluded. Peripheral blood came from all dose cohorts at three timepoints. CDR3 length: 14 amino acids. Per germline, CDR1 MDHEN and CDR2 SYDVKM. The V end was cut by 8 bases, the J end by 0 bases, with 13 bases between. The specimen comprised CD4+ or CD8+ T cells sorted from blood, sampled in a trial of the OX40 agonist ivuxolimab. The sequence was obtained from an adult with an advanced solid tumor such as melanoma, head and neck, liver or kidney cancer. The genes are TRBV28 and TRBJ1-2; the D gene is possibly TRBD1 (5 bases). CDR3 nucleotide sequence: TGTGCCAGCGGACAAGTATCTACTAACTATGGCTACACCTTC. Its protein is CASGQVSTNYGYTF.